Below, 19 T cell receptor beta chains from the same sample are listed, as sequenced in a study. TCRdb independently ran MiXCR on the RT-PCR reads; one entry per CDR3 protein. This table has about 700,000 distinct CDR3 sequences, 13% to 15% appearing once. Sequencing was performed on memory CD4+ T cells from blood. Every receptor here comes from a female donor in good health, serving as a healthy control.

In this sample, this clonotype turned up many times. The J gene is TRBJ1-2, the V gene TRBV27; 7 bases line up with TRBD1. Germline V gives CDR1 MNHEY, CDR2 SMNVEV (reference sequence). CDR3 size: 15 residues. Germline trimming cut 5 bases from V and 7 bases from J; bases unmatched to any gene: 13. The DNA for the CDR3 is TGTGCCAGCAGTAGGGACCCCGTAGGGGGCAGTGGCTACACCTTC. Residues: CASSRDPVGGSGYTF.

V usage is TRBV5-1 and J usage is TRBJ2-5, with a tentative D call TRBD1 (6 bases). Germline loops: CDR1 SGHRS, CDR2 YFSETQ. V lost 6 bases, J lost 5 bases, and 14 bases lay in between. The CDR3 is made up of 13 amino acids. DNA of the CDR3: TGCGCCAGCAACCAACAGGGAAAGGAGACCCAGTACTTC. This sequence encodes CASNQQGKETQYF. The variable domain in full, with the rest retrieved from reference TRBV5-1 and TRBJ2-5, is KAGVTQTPRYLIKTRGQQVTLSCSPISGHRSVSWYQQTPGQGLQFLFEYFSETQRNKGNFPGRFSGRQFSNSRSEMNVSTLELGDSALYLCASNQQGKETQYFGPGTRLLVL.

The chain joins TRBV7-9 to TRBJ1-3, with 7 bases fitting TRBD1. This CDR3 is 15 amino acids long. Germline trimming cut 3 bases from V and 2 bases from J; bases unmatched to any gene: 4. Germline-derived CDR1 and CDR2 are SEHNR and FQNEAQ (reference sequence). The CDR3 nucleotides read TGTGCCAGCAGCTTTTACACAGGGGCTGGAAACACCATATATTTT. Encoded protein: CASSFYTGAGNTIYF.

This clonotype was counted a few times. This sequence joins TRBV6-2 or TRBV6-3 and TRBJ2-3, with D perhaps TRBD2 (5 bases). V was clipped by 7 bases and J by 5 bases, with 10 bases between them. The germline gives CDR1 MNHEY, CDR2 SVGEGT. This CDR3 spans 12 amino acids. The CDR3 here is CASTPRGDTQYF. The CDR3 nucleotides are TGTGCCAGCACTCCCCGGGGAGATACGCAGTATTTT.

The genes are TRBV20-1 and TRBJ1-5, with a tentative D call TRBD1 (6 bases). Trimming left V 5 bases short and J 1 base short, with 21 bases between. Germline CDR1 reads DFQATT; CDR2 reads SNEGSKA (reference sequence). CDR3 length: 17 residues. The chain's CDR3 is CSAYAVLGGWSNQPQHF. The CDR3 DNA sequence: TGCAGTGCTTACGCAGTTCTAGGGGGATGGAGCAATCAGCCCCAGCATTTT.

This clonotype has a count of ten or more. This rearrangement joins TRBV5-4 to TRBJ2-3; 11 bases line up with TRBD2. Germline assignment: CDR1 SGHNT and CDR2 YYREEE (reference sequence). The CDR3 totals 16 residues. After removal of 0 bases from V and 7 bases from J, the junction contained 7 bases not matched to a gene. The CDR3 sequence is CASSLGGTSGRNTQYF. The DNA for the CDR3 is TGTGCCAGCAGCTTGGGAGGTACTAGCGGGAGAAATACGCAGTATTTT.

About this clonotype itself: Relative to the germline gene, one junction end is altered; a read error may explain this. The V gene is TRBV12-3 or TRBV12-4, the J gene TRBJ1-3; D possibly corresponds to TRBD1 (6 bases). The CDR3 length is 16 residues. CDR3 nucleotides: TGTGCCAGCAGTTTTTATACGGGACACGCTGGAGACACCATATATTTT. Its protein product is CASSFYTGHAGDTIYF.

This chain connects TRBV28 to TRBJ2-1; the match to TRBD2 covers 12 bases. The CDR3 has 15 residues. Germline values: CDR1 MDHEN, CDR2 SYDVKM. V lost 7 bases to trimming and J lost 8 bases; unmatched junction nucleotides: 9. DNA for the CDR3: TGTGCCAGCACAACGGCGGGACTAGCGGGTTATGAGCAGTTCTTC. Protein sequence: CASTTAGLAGYEQFF.

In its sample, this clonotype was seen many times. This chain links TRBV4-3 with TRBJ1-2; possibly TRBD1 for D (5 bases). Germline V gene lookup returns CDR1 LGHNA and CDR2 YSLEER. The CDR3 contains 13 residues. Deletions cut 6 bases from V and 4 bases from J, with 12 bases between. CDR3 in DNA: TGCGCCAGCAGTCCCGGCGGGACCTATGGCTACACCTTC. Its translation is CASSPGGTYGYTF.

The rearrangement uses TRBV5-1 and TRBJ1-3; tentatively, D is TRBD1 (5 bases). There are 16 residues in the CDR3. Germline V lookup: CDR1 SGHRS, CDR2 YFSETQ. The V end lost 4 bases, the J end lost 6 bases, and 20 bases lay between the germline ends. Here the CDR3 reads CASSHRDAALENTIYF. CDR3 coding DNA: TGCGCCAGCAGCCACCGGGACGCCGCGCTCGAAAACACCATATATTTT.

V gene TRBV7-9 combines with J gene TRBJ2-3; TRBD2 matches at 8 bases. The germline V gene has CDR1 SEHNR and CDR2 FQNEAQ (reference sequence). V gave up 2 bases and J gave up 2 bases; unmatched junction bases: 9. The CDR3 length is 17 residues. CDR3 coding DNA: TGTGCCAGCAGCTTACTCTCTCTAGCGGGCCACACAGATACGCAGTATTTT. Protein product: CASSLLSLAGHTDTQYF.

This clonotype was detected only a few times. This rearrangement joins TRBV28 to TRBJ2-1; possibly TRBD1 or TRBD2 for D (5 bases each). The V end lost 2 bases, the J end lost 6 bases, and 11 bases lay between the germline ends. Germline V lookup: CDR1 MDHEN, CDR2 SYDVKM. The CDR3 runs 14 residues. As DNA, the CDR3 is TGTGCCAGCAGTTTAACGGGACCTAGCAATGAGCAGTTCTTC. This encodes CASSLTGPSNEQFF.

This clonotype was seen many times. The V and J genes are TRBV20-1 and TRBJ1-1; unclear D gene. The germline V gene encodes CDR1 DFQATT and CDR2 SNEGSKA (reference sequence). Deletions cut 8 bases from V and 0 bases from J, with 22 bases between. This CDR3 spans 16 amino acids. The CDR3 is CSSMKGDLILNTEAFF. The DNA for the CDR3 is TGCAGTTCCATGAAGGGTGATTTGATACTGAACACTGAAGCTTTCTTT.

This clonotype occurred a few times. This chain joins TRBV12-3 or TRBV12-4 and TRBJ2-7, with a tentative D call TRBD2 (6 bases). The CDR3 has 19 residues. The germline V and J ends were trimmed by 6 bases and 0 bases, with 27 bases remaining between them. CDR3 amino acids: CASSPLTFWDSSGSYEQYF. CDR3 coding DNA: TGTGCCAGCAGCCCCTTAACGTTTTGGGACTCTTCGGGCTCCTACGAGCAGTACTTC.

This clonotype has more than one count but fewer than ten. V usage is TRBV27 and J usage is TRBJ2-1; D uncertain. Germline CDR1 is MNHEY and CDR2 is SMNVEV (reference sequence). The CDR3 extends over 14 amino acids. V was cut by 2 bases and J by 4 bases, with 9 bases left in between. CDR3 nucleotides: TGTGCCAGCAGTTTACAAACCCAGTACAATGAGCAGTTCTTC. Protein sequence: CASSLQTQYNEQFF.

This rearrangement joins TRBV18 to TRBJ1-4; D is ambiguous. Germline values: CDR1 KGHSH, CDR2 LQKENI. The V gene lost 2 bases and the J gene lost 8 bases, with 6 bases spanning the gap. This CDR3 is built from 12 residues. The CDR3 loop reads CASSPVGEKLFF. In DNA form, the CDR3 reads TGTGCCAGCTCACCAGTTGGGGAAAAACTGTTTTTT.

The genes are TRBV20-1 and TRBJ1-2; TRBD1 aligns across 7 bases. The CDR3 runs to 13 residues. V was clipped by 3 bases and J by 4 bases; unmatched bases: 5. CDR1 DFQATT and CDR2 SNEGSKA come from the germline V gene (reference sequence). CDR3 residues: CSASEGTVYGYTF. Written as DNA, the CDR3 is TGCAGTGCTAGTGAGGGGACAGTCTATGGCTACACCTTC.

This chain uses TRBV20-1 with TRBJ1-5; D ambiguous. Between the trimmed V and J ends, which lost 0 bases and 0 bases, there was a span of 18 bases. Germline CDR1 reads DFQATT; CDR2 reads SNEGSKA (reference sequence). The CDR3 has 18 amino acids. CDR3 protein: CSARDPLDAGVSNQPQHF. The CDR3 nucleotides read TGCAGTGCTAGAGACCCCCTGGACGCGGGAGTTAGCAATCAGCCCCAGCATTTT.

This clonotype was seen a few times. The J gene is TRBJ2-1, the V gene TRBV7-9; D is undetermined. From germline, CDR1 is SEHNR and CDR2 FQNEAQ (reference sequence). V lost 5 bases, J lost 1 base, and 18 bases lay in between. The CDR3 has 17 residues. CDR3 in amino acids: CASSPPPSYRSYNEQFF. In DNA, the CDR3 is TGTGCCAGCAGCCCCCCCCCGAGCTACCGGTCCTACAATGAGCAGTTCTTC.